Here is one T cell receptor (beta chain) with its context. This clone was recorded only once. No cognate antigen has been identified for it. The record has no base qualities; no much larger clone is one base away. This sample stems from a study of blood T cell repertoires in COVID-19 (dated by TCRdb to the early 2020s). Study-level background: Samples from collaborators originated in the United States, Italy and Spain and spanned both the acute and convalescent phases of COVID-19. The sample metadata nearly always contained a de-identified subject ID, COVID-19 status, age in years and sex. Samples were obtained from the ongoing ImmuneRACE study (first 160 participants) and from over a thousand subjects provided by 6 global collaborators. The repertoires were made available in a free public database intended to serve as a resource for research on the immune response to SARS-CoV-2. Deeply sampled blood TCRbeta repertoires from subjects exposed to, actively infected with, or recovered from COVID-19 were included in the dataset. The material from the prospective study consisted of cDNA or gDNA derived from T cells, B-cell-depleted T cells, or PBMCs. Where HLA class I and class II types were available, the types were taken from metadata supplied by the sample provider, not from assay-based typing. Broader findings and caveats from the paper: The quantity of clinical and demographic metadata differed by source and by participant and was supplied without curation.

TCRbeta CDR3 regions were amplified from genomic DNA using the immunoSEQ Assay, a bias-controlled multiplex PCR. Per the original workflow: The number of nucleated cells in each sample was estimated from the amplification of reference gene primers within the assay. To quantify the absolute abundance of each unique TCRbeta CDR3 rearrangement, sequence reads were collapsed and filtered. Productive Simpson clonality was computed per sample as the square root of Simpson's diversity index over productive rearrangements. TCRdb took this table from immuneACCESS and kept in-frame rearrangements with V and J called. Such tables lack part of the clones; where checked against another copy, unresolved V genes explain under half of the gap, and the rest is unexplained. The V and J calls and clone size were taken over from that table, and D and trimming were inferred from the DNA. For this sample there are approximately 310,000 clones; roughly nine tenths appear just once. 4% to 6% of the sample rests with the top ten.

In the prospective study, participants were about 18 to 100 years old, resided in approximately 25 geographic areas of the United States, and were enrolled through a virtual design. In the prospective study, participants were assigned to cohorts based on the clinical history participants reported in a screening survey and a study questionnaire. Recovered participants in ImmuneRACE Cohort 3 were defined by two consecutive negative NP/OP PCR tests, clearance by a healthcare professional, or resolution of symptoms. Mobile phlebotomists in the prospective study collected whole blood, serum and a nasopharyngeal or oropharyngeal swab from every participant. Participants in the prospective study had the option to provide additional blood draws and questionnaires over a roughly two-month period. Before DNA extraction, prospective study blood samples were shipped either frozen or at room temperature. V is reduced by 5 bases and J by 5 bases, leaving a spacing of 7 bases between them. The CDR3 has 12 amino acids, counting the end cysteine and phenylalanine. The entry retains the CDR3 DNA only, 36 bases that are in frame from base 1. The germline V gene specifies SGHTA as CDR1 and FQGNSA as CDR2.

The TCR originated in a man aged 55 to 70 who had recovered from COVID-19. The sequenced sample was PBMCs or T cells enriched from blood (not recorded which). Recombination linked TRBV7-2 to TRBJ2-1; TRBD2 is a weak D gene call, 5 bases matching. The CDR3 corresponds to CASSPSNNEQFF. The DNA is TGTGCCAGCAGCCCTAGCAACAATGAGCAGTTCTTC.